Below, 25 T cell receptor beta chains from the same sample are listed, as sequenced in a study of Graves' ophthalmopathy and Graves' hyperthyroidism. TCR beta CDR3 amplification used RNA transcripts. Second-round multiplex PCR came after first-round RT-PCR with HTBI primers. Each CDR3 protein gets one entry after TCRdb re-called the multiplex PCR reads with MiXCR. The data show about 1.1 million distinct CDR3 sequences, about two fifths seen once. The sequenced sample was peripheral blood or thyroid tissue (not recorded which). These TCRs come from an adult man with Graves' hyperthyroidism.

The V gene is TRBV30, the J gene TRBJ1-1; weak D call: TRBD1 (5 bases). CDR1 is GTSNPN and CDR2 is SVGIG in the germline V gene (reference sequence). V lost 4 bases, J lost 2 bases, and 11 bases lay in between. This CDR3 spans 13 amino acids. CDR3 DNA sequence: TGTGCCTGGAATCCCGACAGAAACACTGAAGCTTTCTTT. Its protein is CAWNPDRNTEAFF.

This clonotype showed up just a few times. This rearrangement joins TRBV5-4 to TRBJ1-3; D call uncertain. The CDR3 totals 15 residues. The germline V gene encodes CDR1 SGHNT and CDR2 YYREEE (reference sequence). V was trimmed by 5 bases and J by 1 base, leaving 13 bases between them. CDR3 sequence: CASRPSGGSGNTIYF. The CDR3, as DNA: TGTGCCAGCAGACCAAGTGGAGGGTCTGGAAACACCATATATTTT.

The chain links TRBV2 to TRBJ2-5; tentatively, D is TRBD2 (6 bases). Trimming left V 1 base short and J 5 bases short, with 11 bases between. The CDR3 loop spans 14 amino acids. Germline CDR1 and CDR2: SNHLY and FYNNEI. The CDR3 protein is CASSEGRAAETQYF. For the CDR3, the DNA is TGTGCCAGCAGTGAAGGGAGGGCAGCCGAGACCCAGTACTTC. Filled out from reference TRBV2 and TRBJ2-5, the complete variable domain reads EPEVTQTPSHQVTQMGQEVILRCVPISNHLYFYWYRQILGQKVEFLVSFYNNEISEKSEIFDDQFSVERPDGSNFTLKIRSTKLEDSAMYFCASSEGRAAETQYFGPGTRLLVL.

This clonotype was counted at least ten times. Given a much more abundant clone one base away, this may be a read error. This chain links TRBV6-2 or TRBV6-3 with TRBJ1-6; D is unclear. CDR3 length equals 12 residues. Germline V gene sequence: CDR1 MNHEY, CDR2 SVGEGT. Trimming stripped 7 bases from V and 3 bases from J, with 4 bases between. The CDR3 spells CASNDYNSPLHF. As DNA, the CDR3 is TGTGCCAGCAACGACTATAATTCACCCCTCCACTTT.

This clonotype was recorded many times. An end of the junction differs from the germline gene, which may be a read error. The chain carries TRBV10-3 and TRBJ1-2; unclear D gene. This CDR3 comprises 12 residues. Germline V gives CDR1 ENHRY, CDR2 SYGVKD. The CDR3 here is CAISDPGSTHLF. CDR3 sequence (DNA): TGTGCCATCAGTGACCCAGGCTCAACCCATCTCTTC.

This sequence joins TRBV19 and TRBJ2-2; a weak D match, TRBD2 (6 bases). V lost 7 bases and J 6 bases, leaving 18 bases between the germline ends. There are 15 residues in the CDR3. In germline, CDR1 is LNHDA, CDR2 SQIVND (reference sequence). Here the CDR3 DNA reads TGTGCCAGTAATTCCGGCAGGGAGGCCCCCGGGGAGCTGTTTTTT. Translated, it gives CASNSGREAPGELFF.

Remarks on this clonotype: This could be a read error, since a much larger clone is one nucleotide away. In DNA, the CDR3 is TGTGCCATGGCAGGGCGCAATCAGCCCCAGCATTTT. The encoded protein is CAMAGRNQPQHF. The chain couples TRBV19 to TRBJ1-5, with D maybe TRBD1 (5 bases). Germline loops: CDR1 LNHDA, CDR2 SQIVND (reference sequence). The CDR3 extends over 12 amino acids. V lost 10 bases to trimming and J lost 2 bases, with 9 bases between them.

The chain combines TRBV4-2 with TRBJ2-7; D is ambiguous. Germline lookup yields CDR1 LGHNA and CDR2 YNFKEQ. V lost 0 bases and J 3 bases, leaving 12 bases between the germline ends. The CDR3 is 15 residues long. CDR3 sequence: CASSQDLGWDYEQYF. The CDR3 nucleotides are TGTGCCAGCAGCCAAGACCTAGGGTGGGACTACGAGCAGTACTTC.

In its sample, this clonotype was seen a few times. One base away lies a much larger clone, so this may be a sequencing read error. The chain joins TRBV2 to TRBJ2-7, with TRBD2 matching 13 bases. The CDR3 length is 13 residues. Germline CDR1 and CDR2: SNHLY and FYNNEI. Trimming cost V 7 bases and J 9 bases; bases outside gene matches: 6. The CDR3, as DNA: TGTGCCAGCAAGACTAGCGGGAGGCGCAGGCAGTACTTC. This sequence encodes CASKTSGRRRQYF.

This clonotype was seen many times. The J gene is TRBJ1-6, the V gene TRBV20-1; perhaps TRBD1 as D (6 bases). V dropped 7 bases and J dropped 7 bases, with 17 bases sitting between them. This CDR3 region has 14 residues. Looked up from germline, CDR1 is DFQATT and CDR2 is SNEGSKA (reference sequence). Here the CDR3 reads CSGEAGVWNSPLHF. In DNA form, the CDR3 reads TGCAGTGGAGAGGCAGGGGTCTGGAATTCACCCCTCCACTTT.

Worth noting for this clonotype: This clone may be a read error of a much larger clone one base away. The CDR3 end shows no conserved phenylalanine or tryptophan, and so a read error is likely. V is TRBV4-3 and J is TRBJ2-5; D possibly corresponds to TRBD2 (6 bases). Germline V gene data show CDR1 as LGHNA and CDR2 as YSLEER. V shed 1 base and J shed 5 bases, with 17 bases lying between them. This CDR3 comprises 16 residues. The CDR3 DNA reads as TGCGCCAGCAGCCAAGTAGTGGCGGGATCTTGGGAGACCCAGTACCTC. Translation: CASSQVVAGSWETQYL.

The chain carries TRBV30 and TRBJ1-6; D gene uncertain. CDR3 length equals 14 residues. The germline gives CDR1 GTSNPN, CDR2 SVGIG (reference sequence). The V end was cut by 1 base, the J end by 7 bases, with 11 bases between. The CDR3 loop reads CAWSEGRPNSPLHF. The CDR3 bases are TGTGCCTGGAGTGAAGGCAGACCAAATTCACCCCTCCACTTT.

This sequence joins TRBV7-9 and TRBJ1-1; TRBD1 might be the D (5 bases). Per the germline V gene, CDR1 is SEHNR and CDR2 is FQNEAQ (reference sequence). The germline V and J ends were trimmed by 5 bases and 5 bases, with 12 bases remaining between them. There are 13 residues in the CDR3. The CDR3 DNA reads TGTGCCAGCAGCCTGGGGCTGGAGACTGAAGCTTTCTTT. Its translation is CASSLGLETEAFF.

The sample holds a few counts of this clonotype. The chain links TRBV7-9 to TRBJ2-6; the D is unclear. V was trimmed by 3 bases and J by 1 base, leaving 19 bases between them. This CDR3 has 19 residues. Germline V CDR1 and CDR2: SEHNR, FQNEAQ (reference sequence). The CDR3 nucleotides are TGTGCCAGCAGCTTGTCGACTGCAGTCATAGGTTCTGGGGCCAACGTCCTGACTTTC. As protein: CASSLSTAVIGSGANVLTF. Supplemented by reference TRBV7-9 and TRBJ2-6, the full variable domain reads DTGVSQNPRHKITKRGQNVTFRCDPISEHNRLYWYRQTLGQGPEFLTYFQNEAQLEKSRLLSDRFSAERPKGSFSTLEIQRTEQGDSAMYLCASSLSTAVIGSGANVLTFGAGSRLTVL.

The J gene is TRBJ2-7, the V gene TRBV28; 7 nucleotides line up with TRBD1. The trim removed 5 bases at V and 3 bases at J, leaving 7 bases unmatched. Germline V gives CDR1 MDHEN, CDR2 SYDVKM. The CDR3 consists of 14 residues. The CDR3 sequence: CASSGTVPDYEQYF. The CDR3, as DNA: TGTGCCAGCAGTGGGACAGTTCCGGACTACGAGCAGTACTTC.

The chain uses TRBV11-2 and TRBJ1-5, with TRBD1 matching 8 bases. V lost 5 bases, J lost 2 bases, and 14 bases stayed unmatched. Germline CDR1 is SGHAT and CDR2 is FQNNGV. CDR3 length equals 18 residues. In DNA form, the CDR3 reads TGTGCCAGCAGCAGCCAAGAATCAGGGGGCTCGGGCAATCAGCCCCAGCATTTT. Protein: CASSSQESGGSGNQPQHF.

The chain links TRBV6-6 to TRBJ2-5, with TRBD2 matching 13 bases. The CDR3 loop spans 17 amino acids. V dropped 2 bases and J dropped 5; count of bases not matched to a gene: 8. From germline, CDR1 is MNHNY and CDR2 SVGAGI (reference sequence). CDR3: CASSYPLGLAGEETQYF. In nucleotides, the CDR3 is TGTGCCAGCAGTTACCCCCTCGGACTAGCGGGAGAGGAGACCCAGTACTTC.

This clonotype was recorded many times. The rearrangement uses TRBV5-1 and TRBJ1-4; the D gene is possibly TRBD1 (5 bases). This CDR3 is 15 amino acids long. Germline loops: CDR1 SGHRS, CDR2 YFSETQ. V lost 0 bases and J 8 bases, leaving 14 bases between the germline ends. The CDR3 region is CASSLELRASEKLFF. The CDR3 DNA follows: TGCGCCAGCAGCTTGGAACTCAGGGCGAGCGAAAAACTGTTTTTT.

The gene calls are TRBV2 and TRBJ1-1, with a weak D call TRBD1 (5 bases). From germline, CDR1 is SNHLY and CDR2 FYNNEI. The length of the CDR3 is 15 residues. Trimming left V 7 bases short and J 1 base short, with 16 bases between. Written as DNA, the CDR3 is TGTGCCAGCACCGCGATGGTTGGGGCGAACACTGAAGCTTTCTTT. Its protein is CASTAMVGANTEAFF.

The chain joins TRBV29-1 to TRBJ2-7; D might be TRBD1 (6 bases). The CDR3 length is 15 residues. The germline CDR1 and CDR2 sequences are SQVTM and ANQGSEA. CDR3 in amino acids: CSAGEMVGQTYEQYF. The DNA of the CDR3 is TGCAGTGCTGGAGAGATGGTGGGACAAACCTACGAGCAGTACTTC.

This clonotype was seen many times. The chain uses TRBV6-5 and TRBJ2-7; no firm D call. CDR1 and CDR2 (germline): MNHEY, SVGAGI. The V end was cut by 6 bases, the J end by 7 bases, with 13 bases between. The CDR3 is made up of 12 amino acids. The CDR3 sequence: CASRAPWEEQYF. Written as DNA, the CDR3 is TGTGCCAGCAGGGCACCGTGGGAAGAGCAGTACTTC.

The gene calls are TRBV7-2 and TRBJ1-5; D remains unclear. V was pared by 3 bases and J by 0 bases, with 15 bases between. The CDR3 contains 17 residues. Germline lookup yields CDR1 SGHTA and CDR2 FQGNSA. The chain's CDR3 is CASSFLPSGISNQPQHF. The CDR3 DNA follows: TGTGCCAGCAGCTTTCTACCCAGCGGAATTAGCAATCAGCCCCAGCATTTT.

A word on this clonotype: A much larger clone sits a single nucleotide away, making a read error possible. The rearrangement joins TRBV11-2 to TRBJ2-2; weak D call: TRBD1 (6 bases). Trimming left V 0 bases short and J 0 bases short, with 11 bases between. The germline CDR1 and CDR2 sequences are SGHAT and FQNNGV. This CDR3 spans 17 amino acids. The CDR3 spells CASSLEGAGPNTGELFF. The CDR3 nucleotides are TGTGCCAGCAGCTTAGAGGGGGCAGGGCCGAACACCGGGGAGCTGTTTTTT.

The table lists this clonotype with many counts. The rearrangement uses TRBV29-1 and TRBJ1-1; 8 bases agree with TRBD1. The CDR3 is 15 residues long. CDR1 is SQVTM, CDR2 ANQGSEA, per germline. After removal of 6 bases from V and 4 bases from J, the junction contained 13 bases not matched to a gene. CDR3 sequence: CSVRTRGQGGTEAFF. The DNA of the CDR3 is TGCAGCGTGAGGACCAGGGGGCAGGGAGGCACTGAAGCTTTCTTT.

This clonotype was picked up a small number of times. A read error may be the cause here, since a much bigger clone is one base away. The V gene is TRBV7-2, the J gene TRBJ1-6; D not certain. Germline V gene lookup returns CDR1 SGHTA and CDR2 FQGNSA. This CDR3 contains 14 residues. V gave up 3 bases and J gave up 4 bases, with 7 bases separating them. The CDR3 DNA follows: TGTGCCAGCAGCTTGAAGATTTATAATTCACCCCTCCACTTT. It yields the protein CASSLKIYNSPLHF.